These T cell receptor beta chains were read from a single sample in a study of T cell responses to AZD1222 COVID-19 vaccine. Data came from immunoSEQ multiplex PCR; TCRdb stores just in-frame clones and leaves some out. The sample has about 130,000 clones; around 84% are singletons. The sequencing used peripheral blood, collected on day 0 of AZD1222 vaccination. Receptors were obtained from an adult in good health. Both conserved end residues are part of each CDR3. Each record gives: J gene, V gene, CDR3 protein.

J gene: TRBJ1-3; V gene: TRBV2; CDR3 protein: CASSESLGTGNTIYF
J gene: TRBJ1-1; V gene: TRBV7-8; CDR3 protein: CASSLLMGGSNTEAFF
J gene: TRBJ1-1; V gene: TRBV11-3; CDR3 protein: CASSLRGLHTEAFF
J gene: TRBJ2-1; V gene: TRBV9; CDR3 protein: CASSVGEGAGEQFF
J gene: TRBJ2-1; V gene: TRBV12-3/TRBV12-4; CDR3 protein: CASSWDGNEQFF
J gene: TRBJ2-7; V gene: TRBV13; CDR3 protein: CASSNQDRGRYEQYF
J gene: TRBJ2-5; V gene: TRBV20-1; CDR3 protein: CSASRHAGVETQYF
J gene: TRBJ1-3; V gene: TRBV19; CDR3 protein: CASSIVSGANTIYF
J gene: TRBJ2-3; V gene: TRBV4-2; CDR3 protein: CASSQASGGFSDTQYF
J gene: TRBJ1-2; V gene: TRBV29-1; CDR3 protein: CSVEDYGFAGYTF
J gene: TRBJ2-1; V gene: TRBV5-1; CDR3 protein: CASSQAGRAEQFF
J gene: TRBJ2-7; V gene: TRBV11-2; CDR3 protein: CASSPTAGAYEQYF
J gene: TRBJ2-2; V gene: TRBV5-1; CDR3 protein: CASSPMTGGSGELFF
J gene: TRBJ1-2; V gene: TRBV6-5; CDR3 protein: CASSYSGSGVYGYTF
J gene: TRBJ1-1; V gene: TRBV3-1/TRBV3-2; CDR3 protein: CASSQGTATTEAFF
J gene: TRBJ1-6; V gene: TRBV19; CDR3 protein: CASSTGKIGDSPLHF
J gene: TRBJ1-1; V gene: TRBV5-5; CDR3 protein: CASSPTGITEAFF
J gene: TRBJ2-7; V gene: TRBV5-1; CDR3 protein: CASSLGARLEQYF
J gene: TRBJ1-2; V gene: TRBV3-1/TRBV3-2; CDR3 protein: CASSQDPWATNYGYTF
J gene: TRBJ2-7; V gene: TRBV6-5; CDR3 protein: CASSYSTDYEQYF
J gene: TRBJ1-1; V gene: TRBV29-1; CDR3 protein: CSSSSVTEAFF
J gene: TRBJ1-1; V gene: TRBV11-2; CDR3 protein: CASSLDMDRANTEAFF
J gene: TRBJ1-2; V gene: TRBV19; CDR3 protein: CASSMGTGTNYGYTF
J gene: TRBJ1-1; V gene: TRBV7-9; CDR3 protein: CASSSMTGGTEAFF
J gene: TRBJ2-1; V gene: TRBV24-1; CDR3 protein: CATSEQNYKQFF
J gene: TRBJ1-1; V gene: TRBV6-5; CDR3 protein: CASSRQGSTEAFF
J gene: TRBJ2-1; V gene: TRBV7-2; CDR3 protein: CASSLSAGGYNEQFF
J gene: TRBJ1-3; V gene: TRBV5-5; CDR3 protein: CASSLAYQGPGNTIYF
J gene: TRBJ2-5; V gene: TRBV29-1; CDR3 protein: CSVEGHKEGETQYF
J gene: TRBJ1-2; V gene: TRBV6-1; CDR3 protein: CASSERGPDGYTF
J gene: TRBJ1-1; V gene: TRBV28; CDR3 protein: CASRKQGGTEAFF
J gene: TRBJ1-1; V gene: TRBV6-2/TRBV6-3; CDR3 protein: CASSWGPTLLAFF
J gene: TRBJ1-1; V gene: TRBV4-1; CDR3 protein: CASSQDPGGDTEAFF
J gene: TRBJ2-7; V gene: TRBV6-2/TRBV6-3; CDR3 protein: CASSLTRLAGDHGQYF
J gene: TRBJ1-1; V gene: TRBV7-8; CDR3 protein: CASSPVLDRWTEAFF
J gene: TRBJ2-5; V gene: TRBV29-1; CDR3 protein: CSVEGGGAETQYF
J gene: TRBJ1-3; V gene: TRBV9; CDR3 protein: CASSSRHSGTLYPGNTIYF
J gene: TRBJ2-3; V gene: TRBV6-7; CDR3 protein: CASSYPESPSRDTQYF
J gene: TRBJ2-7; V gene: TRBV5-1; CDR3 protein: CANSWTLAGAPYEQYF
J gene: TRBJ2-7; V gene: TRBV6-1; CDR3 protein: CASSGQLPGERGAAYEQYF
J gene: TRBJ1-2; V gene: TRBV9; CDR3 protein: CASSVDLGGGYTF
J gene: TRBJ2-3; V gene: TRBV10-3; CDR3 protein: CAIMPSGGTDTQYF
J gene: TRBJ1-2; V gene: TRBV27; CDR3 protein: CASSSWTGGLYGYTF
J gene: TRBJ2-1; V gene: TRBV5-5; CDR3 protein: CASSPVNEQFF
J gene: TRBJ2-3; V gene: TRBV5-8; CDR3 protein: CASSRRRTDTQYF
J gene: TRBJ1-2; V gene: TRBV10-3; CDR3 protein: CATGGAGYTF
J gene: TRBJ2-4; V gene: TRBV5-4; CDR3 protein: CASSSSGSAKNIQYF
J gene: TRBJ2-6; V gene: TRBV5-1; CDR3 protein: CASSSSTGRLSGANVLTF
J gene: TRBJ1-4; V gene: TRBV4-1; CDR3 protein: CASSQKPGQSTTNEKLFF
J gene: TRBJ2-3; V gene: TRBV10-2; CDR3 protein: CASSEPAGGYTDTQYF
J gene: TRBJ2-1; V gene: TRBV30; CDR3 protein: CARRTGGPLNEQFF
J gene: TRBJ2-7; V gene: TRBV6-2/TRBV6-3; CDR3 protein: CASSYSLHEQYF
J gene: TRBJ2-3; V gene: TRBV6-2/TRBV6-3; CDR3 protein: CASTPPPGRSTDTQYF
J gene: TRBJ1-3; V gene: TRBV30; CDR3 protein: CAWGDYFTGNTIYF
J gene: TRBJ2-7; V gene: TRBV18; CDR3 protein: CASSPGQGFEQYF
J gene: TRBJ2-5; V gene: TRBV6-2/TRBV6-3; CDR3 protein: CASSYLSSQETQYF
J gene: TRBJ2-7; V gene: TRBV11-2; CDR3 protein: CASSLVGSAAYEQYF